This TCR beta chain was identified in a study of cytomegalovirus exposure and HLA in healthy donors. Whole-study context: Later, an analysis reported that the roughly 120 validation repertoires had used the same platform as the roughly 660 first-cohort repertoires.

The donors were part of the roughly 120-subject validation cohort, which stood apart from the roughly 680-subject first cohort. The V and J ends lost 3 bases and 7 bases, in that order; junction bases with no gene match: 6. The CDR3 has 14 amino acids. From germline, CDR1 is SGHVS and CDR2 FNYEAQ. Notes on this clone: Its antigen remains unknown.

Study conclusions and caveats: The study listed under 200 cytomegalovirus-associated TCR beta chains.

The repertoire was sequenced with immunoSEQ multiplex PCR; TCRdb's copy has only in-frame clones and lacks some. Of about 140,000 clones listed, 84% are singletons. The J gene is TRBJ2-1, the V gene TRBV7-6; 7 nucleotides line up with TRBD2. The sample was PBMCs. The clonotype originates from a woman aged 25 to 39 in good health and CMV-seronegative. CDR3 in amino acids: CASSFPAGVNEQFF. The CDR3 bases are TGTGCCAGCAGCTTTCCGGCGGGGGTTAATGAGCAGTTCTTC.